This TCR beta chain was recovered during a study of early T cells in non-severe SARS-CoV-2 infection. Overall study findings and caveats: Missing private and CD4 specificities, VDJdb matching favored anti-spike CD8 responses.

Trimming left V 4 bases short and J 7 bases short, with 8 bases between. CDR3 length: 13 amino acids. Germline CDR1 reads MDHEN; CDR2 reads SYDVKM. This clonotype was counted between two and nine times. What it recognizes is unknown. The protocol attached unique molecular identifiers to individual cDNA molecules. In TCRdb, the 5' RACE reads were re-called with MiXCR into one record per CDR3 protein. Here the sample spans approximately 65,000 distinct CDR3 sequences, approximately 11% being singletons. The genes are TRBV28 and TRBJ1-6, with D uncertain. Sequencing used whole blood. The receptor's source is an adult who was a healthcare worker with PCR-confirmed SARS-CoV-2 infection or an uninfected control (not recorded which). CDR3 region: CASSSPNNSPLHF. In DNA form, the CDR3 reads TGTGCCAGCAGTTCCCCGAACAATTCACCCCTCCACTTT. The whole variable domain, filled in from reference TRBV28 and TRBJ1-6, reads DVKVTQSSRYLVKRTGEKVFLECVQDMDHENMFWYRQDPGLGLRLIYFSYDVKMKEKGDIPEGYSVSREKKERFSLILESASTNQTSMYLCASSSPNNSPLHFGNGTRLTVT.